The 18 T cell receptor beta chains below come from one sample, sequenced in a study of blood T cell repertoires in COVID-19. Sequenced by immunoSEQ multiplex PCR; TCRdb stores in-frame clones only, minus some. The sample comprises under 500,000 clones, 87% of which are singletons, and about 2.1% rests with the top ten. Specimen: PBMCs or T cells enriched from blood (not recorded which). Receptor source: a woman aged 18-35 years with acute COVID-19.

The chain carries TRBV2 and TRBJ1-3, with D unresolved. The CDR3 contains 14 residues. Trimming stripped 6 bases from V and 6 bases from J, with 15 bases between. Germline lookup yields CDR1 SNHLY and CDR2 FYNNEI. This CDR3 is CASSETGRENTIYF. The CDR3 bases are TGTGCCAGCAGCGAAACCGGACGGGAAAACACCATATATTTT.

The chain links TRBV6-2 or TRBV6-3 to TRBJ2-1; TRBD2 aligns across 7 bases. Trimming took 3 bases from V and 5 from J; bases not matched to a gene: 7. The CDR3 has 15 amino acids. Germline V gene sequence: CDR1 MNHEY, CDR2 SVGEGT. CDR3 sequence: CASSYYLAGDNEQFF. CDR3 nucleotide sequence: TGTGCCAGCAGTTATTATTTAGCGGGCGACAATGAGCAGTTCTTC.

This chain joins TRBV6-2 or TRBV6-3 and TRBJ2-5; possible D gene TRBD2, 5 bases. The germline V gene has CDR1 MNHEY and CDR2 SVGEGT. The CDR3 is made up of 15 amino acids. Trimming cost V 4 bases and J 6 bases, with 18 bases left between them. The CDR3 nucleotides are TGTGCCAGCAGTTCGTACGGGAATCCGCGCAAGACCCAGTACTTC. The encoded protein is CASSSYGNPRKTQYF.

The chain joins TRBV27 to TRBJ2-7; 7 bases match TRBD2. There are 16 residues in the CDR3. Per germline, CDR1 MNHEY and CDR2 SMNVEV (reference sequence). Trimming removed 4 bases from V and 4 bases from J; junction bases left unmatched: 13. The CDR3: CASSSMGGGRSYEQYF. As DNA, the CDR3 is TGTGCCAGCAGTTCGATGGGCGGGGGACGATCTTACGAGCAGTACTTC.

The J gene is TRBJ2-7, the V gene TRBV10-2; D is uncertain. V was shortened by 2 bases and J by 0 bases, with 11 bases between the two germline ends. The CDR3 runs 15 residues. Germline V gene data show CDR1 as WSHSY and CDR2 as SAAADI. The CDR3: CASSEEHLNSYEQYF. The CDR3 coding sequence is TGCGCCAGCAGTGAGGAGCATCTGAACTCCTACGAGCAGTACTTC.

The rearrangement joins TRBV4-2 to TRBJ2-1; 8 bases align to TRBD1. The germline V gene encodes CDR1 LGHNA and CDR2 YNFKEQ. Germline trimming cut 1 base from V and 7 bases from J; bases unmatched to any gene: 3. This CDR3 comprises 14 residues. This CDR3 is CASSQGGQVNEQFF. The CDR3 coding sequence is TGTGCCAGCAGCCAAGGGGGACAGGTAAATGAGCAGTTCTTC.

The chain employs TRBV28 and TRBJ1-1, with TRBD1 identical over 11 bases. From germline, CDR1 is MDHEN and CDR2 SYDVKM. V shed 3 bases, J shed 3 bases, and the junction held 21 bases outside the gene matches. The CDR3 is made up of 21 amino acids. The CDR3, as DNA: TGTGCCAGCAGTTTCCCCTGGAAACTCAGGACAGGGGGCGGGTGGGACACTGAAGCTTTCTTT. This sequence encodes CASSFPWKLRTGGGWDTEAFF.

The chain uses TRBV6-5 and TRBJ2-7; TRBD1 matches at 7 bases. Trimming removed 6 bases from V and 0 bases from J; junction bases left unmatched: 5. Germline V gene lookup returns CDR1 MNHEY and CDR2 SVGAGI. The CDR3 extends over 14 amino acids. In nucleotides, the CDR3 is TGTGCCAGCAGGAAGACAGGGTCCTCCTACGAGCAGTACTTC. As protein: CASRKTGSSYEQYF.

CDR3 bases: TGTGCCAGCAGCTTCGGACAGGGGCTCTACGAGCAGTACTTC. Its protein product is CASSFGQGLYEQYF. V gene TRBV5-4 combines with J gene TRBJ2-7; 9 bases are shared with TRBD1. Germline V CDR1 and CDR2: SGHNT, YYREEE (reference sequence). Losses at the gene ends were 2 bases for V and 3 bases for J; bases not matched to a gene: 3. The CDR3 runs to 14 residues. Supplemented by reference TRBV5-4 and TRBJ2-7, the full variable domain reads ETGVTQSPTHLIKTRGQQVTLRCSSQSGHNTVSWYQQALGQGPQFIFQYYREEENGRGNFPPRFSGLQFPNYSSELNVNALELDDSALYLCASSFGQGLYEQYFGPGTRLTVT.

The V gene is TRBV28, the J gene TRBJ1-3; 8 positions agree with TRBD1. The CDR3 spans 14 residues. Germline CDR1 MDHEN, CDR2 SYDVKM. V lost 6 bases and J lost 4; bases outside the gene matches: 5. The CDR3 coding sequence is TGTGCCAGCAGAACCAGGGGGCCAGGAAACACCATATATTTT. It translates to CASRTRGPGNTIYF.

This clone was seen a single time. This sequence joins TRBV2 and TRBJ1-1; 7 bases agree with TRBD1. Trimming at V came to 11 bases and at J to 5 bases, leaving 11 bases not matched to a gene. The germline V gene encodes CDR1 SNHLY and CDR2 FYNNEI. This CDR3 has 13 residues. In DNA form, the CDR3 reads TGTGCCGTACTGGACAGGATGGGGACTGAAGCTTTCTTT. It specifies CAVLDRMGTEAFF.

The rearrangement links TRBV7-9 to TRBJ2-1, with 12 bases identical to TRBD2. The ends lost 5 bases at V and 5 bases at J; junction bases unmatched: 4. Germline loops: CDR1 SEHNR, CDR2 FQNEAQ (reference sequence). This CDR3 has 15 amino acids. CDR3 region: CASSPSGGANNEQFF. Here the CDR3 DNA reads TGTGCCAGCAGCCCTAGCGGGGGGGCCAACAATGAGCAGTTCTTC.

The rearrangement uses TRBV9 and TRBJ2-5, with 10 bases matching TRBD2. This CDR3 region has 16 residues. Germline CDR1 SGDLS, CDR2 YYNGEE. V shed 0 bases and J 3 bases; nucleotides not matched to a gene: 5. DNA of the CDR3: TGTGCCAGCAGCGTAGACCCTAGCGGGAGTAAAGAGACCCAGTACTTC. Encoded protein: CASSVDPSGSKETQYF.

This chain uses TRBV29-1 with TRBJ2-1; 12 bases align to TRBD2. The ends lost 3 bases at V and 6 bases at J; junction bases unmatched: 6. Germline CDR1 SQVTM, CDR2 ANQGSEA. The CDR3 extends over 15 amino acids. The CDR3 is CSVDATSGRSNEQFF. The CDR3 DNA reads TGCAGCGTTGACGCGACTAGCGGGAGAAGCAATGAGCAGTTCTTC.

The gene calls are TRBV5-6 and TRBJ1-6; D is unclear. Germline V gene sequence: CDR1 SGHDT, CDR2 YYEEEE. The V end lost 4 bases, the J end lost 2 bases, and 16 bases lay between the germline ends. There are 17 residues in the CDR3. The CDR3 DNA sequence: TGTGCCAGCAGCCCTACGACCGCGGGTACCTATAATTCACCCCTCCACTTT. It translates to CASSPTTAGTYNSPLHF.

The CDR3 reads CASSVGSDLEAFF. Here the CDR3 DNA reads TGTGCCAGCAGCGTAGGATCAGATCTCGAAGCTTTCTTT. V gene TRBV9 combines with J gene TRBJ1-1; no reliable D call. V lost 0 bases and J lost 8, with 11 bases in between. This CDR3 is 13 amino acids long. The germline gives CDR1 SGDLS, CDR2 YYNGEE.

This clone was detected once. The rearrangement joins TRBV18 to TRBJ2-7, with D possibly matching TRBD1 (5 bases). Germline V lookup: CDR1 KGHSH, CDR2 LQKENI. Trimming removed 3 bases from V and 0 bases from J, with 15 bases in between. This CDR3 is built from 16 residues. CDR3 coding DNA: TGTGCCAGCTCACCCAAACAGGATTACCTCTCCTACGAGCAGTACTTC. Translation: CASSPKQDYLSYEQYF.

The sample holds one count of this clone. V and J are TRBV2 and TRBJ2-1; D may be TRBD2 (7 bases). The CDR3 totals 16 residues. Germline V CDR1 and CDR2: SNHLY, FYNNEI. V shed 2 bases and J shed 8 bases, with 19 bases lying between them. The CDR3 loop is CASSERGGGRFDEQFF. The CDR3 nucleotides read TGTGCCAGCAGTGAAAGAGGGGGGGGCCGATTCGATGAGCAGTTCTTC. The full variable domain, its missing parts supplied by reference TRBV2 and TRBJ2-1, is EPEVTQTPSHQVTQMGQEVILRCVPISNHLYFYWYRQILGQKVEFLVSFYNNEISEKSEIFDDQFSVERPDGSNFTLKIRSTKLEDSAMYFCASSERGGGRFDEQFFGPGTRLTVL.